This is a list of T cell receptor beta chains from one sample in a study of T cell repertoires in cytomegalovirus infection. No antigens are known for them. Each CDR3 protein gets one entry after TCRdb re-called the reads with MiXCR. The sample lists about 830,000 distinct CDR3 sequences; about 30% were seen once. Sequences were derived from cultured CD8+ T cells from PBMCs, sampled from culture after CMV antigen stimulation. The source of these receptors is a human donor in good health (CMV status not recorded). Some clones in this sample may be carry-over from other donors' samples. The CDR3 runs from the conserved cysteine through the conserved F or W. A D gene is named only where the DNA matches it firmly. Some rows have no size entry. The others give once, few or many, or a class for an expanded clone.

d_gene: NA
v_gene: TRBV7-9
j_gene: TRBJ1-1
abundance: NA
CDR3nt: TGTGCCAGCAGCTCTTCACCGATGAACACTGAAGCTTTCTTT
CDR3aa: CASSSSPMNTEAFF

d_gene: NA
v_gene: TRBV6-6
j_gene: TRBJ1-1
abundance: few
CDR3nt: TGTGCCAGCAGACCCGACAGTGGTCGCACTGAAGCTTTCTTT
CDR3aa: CASRPDSGRTEAFF

d_gene: NA
v_gene: TRBV7-3
j_gene: TRBJ2-2
abundance: NA
CDR3nt: TGTGCCAGCAGCTTAACAGGGGGACTGGCAGGATCCGGGGAGCTGTTTTTT
CDR3aa: CASSLTGGLAGSGELFF

d_gene: TRBD2
v_gene: TRBV7-3
j_gene: TRBJ2-3
abundance: NA
CDR3nt: TGTGCCAGCAGCTTAGCGGGGGGCAAGGGAGATACGCAGTATTTT
CDR3aa: CASSLAGGKGDTQYF

d_gene: NA
v_gene: TRBV25-1
j_gene: TRBJ1-1
abundance: few
CDR3nt: TGTGCCAGCAGTATAGGGGAGCTGAACACTGAAGCTTTCTTT
CDR3aa: CASSIGELNTEAFF

d_gene: NA
v_gene: TRBV24-1
j_gene: TRBJ1-4
abundance: NA
CDR3nt: TGTGCCACCAGTGATCCTCTATTGGGGGCGGATGAAAAACTGTTTTTT
CDR3aa: CATSDPLLGADEKLFF

d_gene: NA
v_gene: TRBV5-6
j_gene: TRBJ1-6
abundance: few
CDR3nt: TGTGCCAGCAGCCCCGGGGTGGGTTCACCCCTCCACTTT
CDR3aa: CASSPGVGSPLHF

d_gene: NA
v_gene: TRBV7-6
j_gene: TRBJ2-2
abundance: NA
CDR3nt: TGTGCCAGCAGTTCGCCCCAGGGCCCCACCGGGGAGCTGTTTTTT
CDR3aa: CASSSPQGPTGELFF

d_gene: TRBD1
v_gene: TRBV7-8
j_gene: TRBJ1-1
abundance: NA
CDR3nt: TGTGCCAGCAGCAAGACAGGGGGGGCTGAAGCTTTCTTT
CDR3aa: CASSKTGGAEAFF

d_gene: TRBD2
v_gene: TRBV5-4
j_gene: TRBJ2-3
abundance: few
CDR3nt: TGTGCCAGCAAGGTCCAAGAAGCCCCTAGCGGGGGGGCGGGTGATACGCAGTATTTT
CDR3aa: CASKVQEAPSGGAGDTQYF

d_gene: NA
v_gene: TRBV12-3/TRBV12-4
j_gene: TRBJ1-1
abundance: few
CDR3nt: TGTGCCAGCAAGGAGGGAGTGAACACTGAAGCTTTCTTT
CDR3aa: CASKEGVNTEAFF

d_gene: TRBD1
v_gene: TRBV7-9
j_gene: TRBJ1-2
abundance: NA
CDR3nt: TGTGCCAGCAGCCAACAGGGGTTTCCTAACTATGGCTACACCTTC
CDR3aa: CASSQQGFPNYGYTF

d_gene: NA
v_gene: TRBV7-8
j_gene: TRBJ1-6
abundance: many
CDR3nt: TGTGCCAGCAGCTTACGGGGGGCGAATTCACCCCTCCACTTT
CDR3aa: CASSLRGANSPLHF

d_gene: NA
v_gene: TRBV7-6
j_gene: TRBJ2-5
abundance: NA
CDR3nt: TGTGCCAGCAGCTTAGTGGCTCCTCAAGAGACCCAGTACTTC
CDR3aa: CASSLVAPQETQYF

d_gene: NA
v_gene: TRBV4-1
j_gene: TRBJ1-2
abundance: NA
CDR3nt: TGCGCCAGCAGCCAAGGGGGCAGATTCTTTGGCTACACCTTC
CDR3aa: CASSQGGRFFGYTF

d_gene: TRBD1
v_gene: TRBV15
j_gene: TRBJ1-1
abundance: NA
CDR3nt: TGTGCCACCAGCAGAGAGACAGGGTCTGAAGCTTTCTTT
CDR3aa: CATSRETGSEAFF

d_gene: TRBD2
v_gene: TRBV29-1
j_gene: TRBJ2-1
abundance: NA
CDR3nt: TGCAGCGTTCTAGGACTAGCGGTTAGAGTGGGTGAGCAGTTCTTC
CDR3aa: CSVLGLAVRVGEQFF

d_gene: NA
v_gene: TRBV7-9
j_gene: TRBJ1-3
abundance: few
CDR3nt: TGTGCCAGCAGCTTGCCTCTTGGGGCGTTGTACGGAAACACCATATATTTT
CDR3aa: CASSLPLGALYGNTIYF

d_gene: NA
v_gene: TRBV14
j_gene: TRBJ2-2
abundance: few
CDR3nt: TGTGCCAGCAGCCAAGAAACCGGGGAGCTGTTTTTT
CDR3aa: CASSQETGELFF

d_gene: NA
v_gene: TRBV5-1
j_gene: TRBJ2-5
abundance: NA
CDR3nt: TGCGCCAGCAGCTTGGCCGTAGCGGCTCAAGAGACCCAGTACTTC
CDR3aa: CASSLAVAAQETQYF

d_gene: NA
v_gene: TRBV12-3/TRBV12-4
j_gene: TRBJ1-5
abundance: few
CDR3nt: TGTGCCAGCAGTCCTCCCGGCGACATTTTTAGCAATCAGCCCCAGCATTTT
CDR3aa: CASSPPGDIFSNQPQHF

d_gene: TRBD1
v_gene: TRBV12-3/TRBV12-4
j_gene: TRBJ2-3
abundance: few
CDR3nt: TGTGCCAGCAGTTATGGGACAGGGAGTACCACAGATACGCAGTATTTT
CDR3aa: CASSYGTGSTTDTQYF

d_gene: TRBD2
v_gene: TRBV10-3
j_gene: TRBJ2-2
abundance: few
CDR3nt: TGTGCCATCCCCCGGGGGACTAGCGGGGGGTCGAACACCGGGGAGCTGTTTTTT
CDR3aa: CAIPRGTSGGSNTGELFF

d_gene: NA
v_gene: TRBV9
j_gene: TRBJ1-3
abundance: NA
CDR3nt: TGTGCCAGCACCCCACTGAGCTCTGGAAACACCATATATTTT
CDR3aa: CASTPLSSGNTIYF

d_gene: NA
v_gene: TRBV7-2
j_gene: TRBJ1-6
abundance: NA
CDR3nt: TGTGCCAACAGCCGCCCAGGGGTTAGGGATTCACCCCTCCACTTT
CDR3aa: CANSRPGVRDSPLHF